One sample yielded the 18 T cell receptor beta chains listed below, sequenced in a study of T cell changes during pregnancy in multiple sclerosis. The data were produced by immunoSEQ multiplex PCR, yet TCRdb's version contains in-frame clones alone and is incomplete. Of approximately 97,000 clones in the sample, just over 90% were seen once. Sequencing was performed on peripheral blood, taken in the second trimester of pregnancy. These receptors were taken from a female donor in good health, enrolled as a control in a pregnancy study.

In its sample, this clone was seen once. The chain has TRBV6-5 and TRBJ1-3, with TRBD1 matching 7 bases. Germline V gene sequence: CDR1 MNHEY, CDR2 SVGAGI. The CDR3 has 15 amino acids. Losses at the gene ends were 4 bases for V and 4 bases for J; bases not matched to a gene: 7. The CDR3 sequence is CASSSRTGLGNTIYF. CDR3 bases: TGTGCCAGCAGTTCCCGGACAGGTTTGGGAAACACCATATATTTT.

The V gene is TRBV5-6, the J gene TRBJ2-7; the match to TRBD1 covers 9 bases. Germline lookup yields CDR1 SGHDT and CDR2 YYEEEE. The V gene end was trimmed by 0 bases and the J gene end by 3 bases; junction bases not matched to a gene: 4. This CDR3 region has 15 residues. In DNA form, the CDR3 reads TGTGCCAGCAGCTTGGTGGGACAGGGTTTCTACGAGCAGTACTTC. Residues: CASSLVGQGFYEQYF.

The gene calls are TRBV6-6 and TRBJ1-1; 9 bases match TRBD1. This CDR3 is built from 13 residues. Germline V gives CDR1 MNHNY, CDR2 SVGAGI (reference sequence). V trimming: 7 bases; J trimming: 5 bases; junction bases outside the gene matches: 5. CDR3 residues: CASTGTGRTEAFF. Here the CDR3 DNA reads TGTGCCAGCACCGGGACAGGGAGGACTGAAGCTTTCTTT.

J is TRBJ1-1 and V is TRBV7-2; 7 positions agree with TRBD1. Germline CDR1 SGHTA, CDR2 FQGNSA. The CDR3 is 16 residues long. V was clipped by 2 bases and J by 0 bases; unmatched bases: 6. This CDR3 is CASSLSGTEMNTEAFF. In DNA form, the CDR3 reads TGTGCCAGCAGCTTATCCGGGACAGAGATGAACACTGAAGCTTTCTTT.

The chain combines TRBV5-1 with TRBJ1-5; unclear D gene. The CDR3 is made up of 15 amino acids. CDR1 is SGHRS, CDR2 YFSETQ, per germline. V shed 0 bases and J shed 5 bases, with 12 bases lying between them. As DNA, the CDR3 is TGCGCCAGCAGCTTGGGGAACAGTATGGATCAGCCCCAGCATTTT. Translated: CASSLGNSMDQPQHF.

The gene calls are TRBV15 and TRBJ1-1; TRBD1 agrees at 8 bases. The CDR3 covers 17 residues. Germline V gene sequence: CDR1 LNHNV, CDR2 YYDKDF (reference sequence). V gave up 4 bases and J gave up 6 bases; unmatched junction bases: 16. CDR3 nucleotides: TGTGCCACCAGCACCCGGGCTGCCGGGACAGGATGGGCTGAAGCTTTCTTT. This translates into CATSTRAAGTGWAEAFF.

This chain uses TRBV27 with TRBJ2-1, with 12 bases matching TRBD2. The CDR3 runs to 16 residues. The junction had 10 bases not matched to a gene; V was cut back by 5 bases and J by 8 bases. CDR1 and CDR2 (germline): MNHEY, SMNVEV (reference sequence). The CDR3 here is CASSEKTSGRRDEQFF. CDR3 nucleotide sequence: TGTGCCAGCAGTGAAAAGACTAGCGGGAGACGCGATGAGCAGTTCTTC.

As DNA, the CDR3 is TGTGCCAGCAGTTACAGACAGGGAGCTGGAAACACCATATATTTT. This encodes CASSYRQGAGNTIYF. This sequence joins TRBV6-5 and TRBJ1-3; 7 nucleotides agree with TRBD1. The trim removed 2 bases at V and 2 bases at J, leaving 3 bases unmatched. Germline V CDR1 and CDR2: MNHEY, SVGAGI. This CDR3 spans 15 amino acids.

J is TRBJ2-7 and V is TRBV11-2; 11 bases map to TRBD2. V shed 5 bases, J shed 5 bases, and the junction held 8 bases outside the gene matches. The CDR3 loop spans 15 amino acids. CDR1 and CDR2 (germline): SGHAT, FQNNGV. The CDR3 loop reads CASSATGTSGNEQYF. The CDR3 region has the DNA TGTGCCAGCAGCGCAACCGGGACTAGCGGCAACGAGCAGTACTTC. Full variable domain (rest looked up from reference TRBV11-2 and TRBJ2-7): EAGVAQSPRYKIIEKRQSVAFWCNPISGHATLYWYQQILGQGPKLLIQFQNNGVVDDSQLPKDRFSAERLKGVDSTLKIQPAKLEDSAVYLCASSATGTSGNEQYFGPGTRLTVT.

CDR3 residues: CASSLGASGGYEQYF. The CDR3 coding sequence is TGTGCCAGCAGCTTAGGGGCTAGCGGGGGATACGAGCAGTACTTC. The V gene is TRBV7-2, the J gene TRBJ2-7; TRBD2 matches 10 bases. V gave up 1 base and J gave up 4 bases; unmatched junction bases: 4. Looked up from germline, CDR1 is SGHTA and CDR2 is FQGNSA. The CDR3 covers 15 residues.

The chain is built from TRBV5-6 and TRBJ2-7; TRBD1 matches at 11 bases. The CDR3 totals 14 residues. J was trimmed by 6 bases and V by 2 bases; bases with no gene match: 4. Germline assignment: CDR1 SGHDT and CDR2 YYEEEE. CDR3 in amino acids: CASSFWTGGPEQYF. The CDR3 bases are TGTGCCAGCAGCTTTTGGACAGGGGGCCCCGAGCAGTACTTC.

Here the CDR3 reads CASSDGDRAGLAGVNEQFF. CDR3 nucleotide sequence: TGTGCCAGCAGCGACGGGGACAGGGCCGGACTAGCGGGAGTTAATGAGCAGTTCTTC. The J gene is TRBJ2-1, the V gene TRBV7-9; 13 bases map to TRBD2. CDR3 size: 19 residues. Losses at the gene ends were 5 bases for V and 7 bases for J; bases not matched to a gene: 17. The germline gives CDR1 SEHNR, CDR2 FQNEAQ (reference sequence).

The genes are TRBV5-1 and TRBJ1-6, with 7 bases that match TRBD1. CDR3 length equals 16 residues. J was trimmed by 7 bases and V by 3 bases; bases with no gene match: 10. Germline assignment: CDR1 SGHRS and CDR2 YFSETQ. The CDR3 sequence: CASSSIITGANSPLHF. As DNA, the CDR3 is TGCGCCAGCAGCTCGATCATTACAGGGGCCAATTCACCCCTCCACTTT. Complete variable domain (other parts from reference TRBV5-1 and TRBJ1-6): KAGVTQTPRYLIKTRGQQVTLSCSPISGHRSVSWYQQTPGQGLQFLFEYFSETQRNKGNFPGRFSGRQFSNSRSEMNVSTLELGDSALYLCASSSIITGANSPLHFGNGTRLTVT.

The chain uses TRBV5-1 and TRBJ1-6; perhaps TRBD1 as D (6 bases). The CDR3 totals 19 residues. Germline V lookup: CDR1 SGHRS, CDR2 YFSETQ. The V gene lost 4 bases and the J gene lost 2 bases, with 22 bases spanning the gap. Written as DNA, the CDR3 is TGCGCCAGCAGCCCTGTCGGTTTAACGACAGGAGCCTATAATTCACCCCTCCACTTT. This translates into CASSPVGLTTGAYNSPLHF.

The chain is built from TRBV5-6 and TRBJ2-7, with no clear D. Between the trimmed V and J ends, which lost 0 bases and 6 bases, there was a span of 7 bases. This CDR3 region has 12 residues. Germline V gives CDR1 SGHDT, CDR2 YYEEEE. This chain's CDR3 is CASSLVPGEQYF. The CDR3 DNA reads TGTGCCAGCAGCTTGGTCCCAGGCGAGCAGTACTTC.

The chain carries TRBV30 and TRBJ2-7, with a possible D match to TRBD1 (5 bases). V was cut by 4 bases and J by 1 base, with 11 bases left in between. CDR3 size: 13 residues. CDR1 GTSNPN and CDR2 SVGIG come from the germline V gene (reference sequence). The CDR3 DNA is TGTGCCTGGACGCCGGCAGGGTCCTACGAGCAGTACTTC. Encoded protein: CAWTPAGSYEQYF.

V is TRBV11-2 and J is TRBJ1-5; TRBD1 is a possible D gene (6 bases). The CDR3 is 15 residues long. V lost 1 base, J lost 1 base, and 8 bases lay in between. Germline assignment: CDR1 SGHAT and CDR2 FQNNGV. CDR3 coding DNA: TGTGCCAGCAGCTTAGGGACAGCAAGCAATCAGCCCCAGCATTTT. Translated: CASSLGTASNQPQHF.

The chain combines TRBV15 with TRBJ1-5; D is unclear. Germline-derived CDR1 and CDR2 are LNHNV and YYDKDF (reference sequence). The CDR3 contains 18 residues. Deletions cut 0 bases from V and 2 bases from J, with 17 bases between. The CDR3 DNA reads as TGTGCCACCAGCAGAGATCTGCCAAAATTGGGAGGCAATCAGCCCCAGCATTTT. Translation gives CATSRDLPKLGGNQPQHF.